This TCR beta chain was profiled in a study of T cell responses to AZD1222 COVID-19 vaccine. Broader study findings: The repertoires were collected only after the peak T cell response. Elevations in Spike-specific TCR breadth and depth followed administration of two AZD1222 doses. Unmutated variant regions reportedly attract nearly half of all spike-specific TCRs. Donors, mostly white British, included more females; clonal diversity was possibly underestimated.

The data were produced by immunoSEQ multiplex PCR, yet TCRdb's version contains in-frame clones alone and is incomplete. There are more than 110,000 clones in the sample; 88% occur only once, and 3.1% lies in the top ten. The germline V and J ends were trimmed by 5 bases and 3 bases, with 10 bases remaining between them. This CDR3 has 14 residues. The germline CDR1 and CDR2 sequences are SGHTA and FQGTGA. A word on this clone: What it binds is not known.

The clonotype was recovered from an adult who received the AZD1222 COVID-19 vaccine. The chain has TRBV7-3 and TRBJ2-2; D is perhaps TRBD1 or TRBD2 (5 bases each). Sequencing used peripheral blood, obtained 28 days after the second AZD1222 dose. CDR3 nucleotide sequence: TGTGCCAGCAGCCCCCGGGGCGACACCGGGGAGCTGTTTTTT. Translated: CASSPRGDTGELFF. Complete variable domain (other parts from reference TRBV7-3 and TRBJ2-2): GAGVSQTPSNKVTEKGKYVELRCDPISGHTALYWYRQSLGQGPEFLIYFQGTGAADDSGLPNDRFFAVRPEGSVSTLKIQRTERGDSAVYLCASSPRGDTGELFFGEGSRLTVL.